One and the same sample provided the 19 T cell receptor beta chains below, sequenced in a study of T cell changes during pregnancy in multiple sclerosis. Using immunoSEQ multiplex PCR, the repertoire was profiled, and TCRdb retains in-frame clones only, with some absent. Of about 44,000 clones detected, 94% appear once; the ten largest clones hold 0.4% to 0.6%. The sample was CD4+ T cells from peripheral blood mononuclear cells, taken in the first trimester of pregnancy. Every receptor here comes from a female donor with multiple sclerosis, enrolled in a pregnancy study.

The chain uses TRBV12-5 and TRBJ2-7; 8 bases fit TRBD1. The germline V gene encodes CDR1 LGHNT and CDR2 FRNRAP. This CDR3 region has 13 residues. Trimming cost V 1 base and J 6 bases; bases outside gene matches: 2. CDR3 sequence reads: CASGLAGGSEQYF. CDR3 coding DNA: TGTGCTAGTGGTTTGGCAGGGGGCAGCGAGCAGTACTTC.

V usage is TRBV5-4 and J usage is TRBJ2-2; 8 bases align to TRBD2. The CDR3 totals 14 residues. The germline gives CDR1 SGHNT, CDR2 YYREEE (reference sequence). J gave up 6 bases and V 6 bases, and 7 bases lay outside the gene matches. CDR3 nucleotides: TGTGCCAGCACCTCATCGACTAGCGCCGGGGAGCTGTTTTTT. Amino acids: CASTSSTSAGELFF.

The V call is TRBV30, the J call TRBJ2-7; 7 nucleotides agree with TRBD2. CDR3 length: 14 residues. Germline V CDR1 and CDR2: GTSNPN, SVGIG (reference sequence). With 4 bases clipped from V and 2 bases from J, the junction kept 8 bases outside the gene matches. Here the CDR3 DNA reads TGTGCCTGGACCAACGGGGGGACGGCCTACGAGCAGTACTTC. Residues: CAWTNGGTAYEQYF.

The V gene is TRBV9, the J gene TRBJ2-7, with 10 bases aligning to TRBD1. Germline assignment: CDR1 SGDLS and CDR2 YYNGEE. This CDR3 region has 15 residues. V was pared by 0 bases and J by 2 bases, with 2 bases of the junction left unmatched. CDR3 amino acids: CASSVGGTGAYEQYF. Here the CDR3 DNA reads TGTGCCAGCAGCGTAGGCGGGACAGGGGCCTACGAGCAGTACTTC.

The chain carries TRBV15 and TRBJ2-1; TRBD2 matches 14 bases. V lost 5 bases to trimming and J lost 10 bases; unmatched junction nucleotides: 7. The CDR3 extends over 15 amino acids. From germline, CDR1 is LNHNV and CDR2 YYDKDF (reference sequence). DNA of the CDR3: TGTGCCACCAGCGGGGGACTAGCGGGGGTTCGCGAGCAGTTCTTC. Amino acids: CATSGGLAGVREQFF.

The chain uses TRBV19 and TRBJ1-5; 8 bases match TRBD1. J lost 7 bases, V lost 3 bases, and 11 bases had no gene match. The CDR3 is 16 residues long. In germline, CDR1 is LNHDA, CDR2 SQIVND (reference sequence). CDR3 in DNA: TGTGCCAGTAGTATGGGACAGGCCCGGATCGGGCAGCCCCAGCATTTT. Its translation: CASSMGQARIGQPQHF.

The rearrangement joins TRBV9 to TRBJ2-3, with 9 bases matching TRBD2. This CDR3 is 16 amino acids long. Germline V gene lookup returns CDR1 SGDLS and CDR2 YYNGEE. With 4 bases clipped from V and 2 bases from J, the junction kept 8 bases outside the gene matches. Here the CDR3 reads CASSPRSGGLTDTQYF. As DNA, the CDR3 is TGTGCCAGCAGCCCCCGGAGCGGGGGGCTCACAGATACGCAGTATTTT.

V gene TRBV19 combines with J gene TRBJ1-2; possibly TRBD1 for D (5 bases). V was clipped by 10 bases and J by 4 bases, with 16 bases between them. Germline V lookup: CDR1 LNHDA, CDR2 SQIVND (reference sequence). This CDR3 has 13 amino acids. CDR3 in amino acids: CATTRGSSYGYTF. As DNA, the CDR3 is TGTGCCACTACCCGGGGGAGTTCCTATGGCTACACCTTC.

V gene TRBV7-8 combines with J gene TRBJ2-1, with 8 bases fitting TRBD2. Germline lookup yields CDR1 SGHVS and CDR2 FQNEAQ. This CDR3 has 15 amino acids. The junction had 6 bases not matched to a gene; V was cut back by 5 bases and J by 3 bases. The CDR3 nucleotides read TGTGCCAGCAGCCAGACCGGGACTAGCTACAATGAGCAGTTCTTC. It translates to CASSQTGTSYNEQFF.

This clone was seen more than once but under ten times. The rearrangement links TRBV6-1 to TRBJ2-3, with TRBD1 matching over 8 bases. The CDR3 extends over 18 amino acids. Germline CDR1 MNHNS, CDR2 SASEGT. J was trimmed by 7 bases and V by 3 bases; bases with no gene match: 18. DNA of the CDR3: TGTGCCAGCAGTGAGGGATGGACAGGGTGGGGGGTTACATATACGCAGTATTTT. This translates into CASSEGWTGWGVTYTQYF.

The chain combines TRBV13 with TRBJ1-3, with D tentatively TRBD1 (5 bases). Trimming removed 5 bases at V and 2 bases at J, with 7 bases between. CDR3 length: 13 residues. Looked up from germline, CDR1 is PRHDT and CDR2 is FYEKMQ (reference sequence). CDR3 region: CASSGRAGNTIYF. The CDR3 nucleotides read TGTGCCAGCAGCGGCAGGGCTGGAAACACCATATATTTT. Combining the CDR3 with reference TRBV13 and TRBJ1-3 gives the whole variable domain AAGVIQSPRHLIKEKRETATLKCYPIPRHDTVYWYQQGPGQDPQFLISFYEKMQSDKGSIPDRFSAQQFSDYHSELNMSSLELGDSALYFCASSGRAGNTIYFGEGSWLTVV.

The genes are TRBV6-5 and TRBJ2-5, with D tentatively TRBD1 (6 bases). Germline V lookup: CDR1 MNHEY, CDR2 SVGAGI. The germline V and J ends were trimmed by 5 bases and 5 bases, with 15 bases remaining between them. The CDR3 sequence is 14 residues long. CDR3 in DNA: TGTGCCAGCAGTCACAGGGATTCTCGGGAGACCCAGTACTTC. Translation: CASSHRDSRETQYF.

J is TRBJ2-7 and V is TRBV5-4; the match to TRBD2 covers 10 bases. The CDR3 totals 15 residues. The germline V gene encodes CDR1 SGHNT and CDR2 YYREEE (reference sequence). The junction had 8 bases not matched to a gene; V was cut back by 1 base and J by 7 bases. The CDR3 DNA follows: TGTGCCAGCAGCTTGTCTAGGCTAGCGGGGGTTGAGCAGTACTTC. Translated, it gives CASSLSRLAGVEQYF.

Comments on this clone: The junction departs from the called germline gene at one end, perhaps through a read error. The chain recombines TRBV7-7 with TRBJ1-1; TRBD1 matches 7 bases. CDR3 size: 15 residues. CDR1 SSHAT and CDR2 FNYEAQ come from the germline V gene (reference sequence). This CDR3 reads CASSPIGQENTEAFF. The CDR3 DNA reads as TGTGCTAGCAGCCCCATTGGACAGGAAAACACTGAAGCTTTCTTT.

In its sample, this clone was seen once. The chain employs TRBV7-6 and TRBJ2-6, with 8 bases fitting TRBD2. CDR3 length: 16 residues. J was trimmed by 3 bases and V by 4 bases; bases with no gene match: 5. Germline values: CDR1 SGHVS, CDR2 FNYEAQ. The CDR3 region has the DNA TGTGCCAGCAGCTCGGGGGGGCGGTATGGGGCCAACGTCCTGACTTTC. Translating gives CASSSGGRYGANVLTF.

CDR3 DNA sequence: TGTGCCACCAGCAGAAGTAGAGAGACCCAGTACTTC. Amino acids: CATSRSRETQYF. The J gene is TRBJ2-5, the V gene TRBV15; D gene unclear. Germline V gene sequence: CDR1 LNHNV, CDR2 YYDKDF (reference sequence). The CDR3 runs 12 residues. V was trimmed by 2 bases and J by 4 bases, leaving 5 bases between them.

The V gene is TRBV14, the J gene TRBJ2-7, with TRBD1 matching over 7 bases. With V trimmed by 4 bases and J by 5 bases, 5 bases remained unmatched. Per the germline V gene, CDR1 is SGHDN and CDR2 is FVKESK. The CDR3 sequence is 13 residues long. The CDR3 loop reads CASSPIQGDEQYF. The CDR3 bases are TGTGCCAGCAGCCCGATTCAGGGGGACGAGCAGTACTTC.

V usage is TRBV2 and J usage is TRBJ2-2, with TRBD2 matching 8 bases. V was clipped by 7 bases and J by 8 bases; unmatched bases: 12. The CDR3 runs to 15 residues. Germline assignment: CDR1 SNHLY and CDR2 FYNNEI. The CDR3 DNA reads as TGTGCCAGCAACCTACGGGCGGGGGGCCCTGGGGAGCTGTTTTTT. This encodes CASNLRAGGPGELFF.

This chain connects TRBV2 to TRBJ1-5, with TRBD1 matching 9 bases. Germline lookup yields CDR1 SNHLY and CDR2 FYNNEI. V lost 4 bases and J lost 4; bases outside the gene matches: 5. CDR3 length: 15 residues. The chain's CDR3 is CASSVGQGRNQPQHF. The CDR3 nucleotides read TGTGCCAGCAGTGTGGGACAGGGCAGGAATCAGCCCCAGCATTTT.